Presented here are 19 T cell receptor beta chains from one specimen sequenced in a study of blood T cell repertoires in COVID-19. Clones were read by immunoSEQ multiplex PCR, and TCRdb kept only the in-frame ones, dropping some. This sample carries 150,000 or so clones, under 85% of them seen once, and the ten largest clones take about 1.2%. Sequenced: peripheral blood. These receptors were obtained from a man aged 60 to 75 who had recovered from COVID-19.

The chain is built from TRBV14 and TRBJ1-1; 11 bases are a match to TRBD1. Trimming cost V 1 base and J 5 bases; bases outside gene matches: 3. The CDR3 has 15 amino acids. Germline V gene lookup returns CDR1 SGHDN and CDR2 FVKESK. The CDR3, as DNA: TGTGCCAGCAGCCAAGGGACAGGGGGCCGGACTGAAGCTTTCTTT. Its translation is CASSQGTGGRTEAFF.

In its sample, this clone was seen once. The chain uses TRBV29-1 and TRBJ2-3; D is uncertain. Trimming pared 4 bases from V and 2 bases from J, leaving 10 bases between. Germline V gene data show CDR1 as SQVTM and CDR2 as ANQGSEA. This CDR3 is built from 13 residues. The DNA of the CDR3 is TGCAGCGTTGCAAACAGTCCCACAGATACGCAGTATTTT. It is translated as CSVANSPTDTQYF.

The rearrangement joins TRBV15 to TRBJ1-2; possibly TRBD1 for D (6 bases). The V and J ends lost 3 bases and 4 bases respectively, with 18 bases between them. The germline V gene encodes CDR1 LNHNV and CDR2 YYDKDF (reference sequence). The CDR3 totals 16 residues. The CDR3 bases are TGTGCCACCAGCAGGAAGCCCCTTGCAGGGGTCTATGGCTACACCTTC. Protein: CATSRKPLAGVYGYTF.

V usage is TRBV4-2 and J usage is TRBJ1-2; possible D gene TRBD1, 5 bases. V lost 4 bases to trimming and J lost 7 bases, with 10 bases between them. CDR3 length equals 12 residues. Germline CDR1 is LGHNA and CDR2 is YNFKEQ. The CDR3 coding sequence is TGTGCCAGCAGCCCCCCGGGGGGTGGCTACACCTTC. The encoded protein is CASSPPGGGYTF.

This sequence joins TRBV19 and TRBJ2-3; 10 nucleotides line up with TRBD2. Germline-derived CDR1 and CDR2 are LNHDA and SQIVND (reference sequence). This CDR3 is built from 17 residues. After removal of 4 bases from V and 0 bases from J, the junction contained 7 bases not matched to a gene. The CDR3: CASSTPSGGVSTDTQYF. The CDR3 bases are TGTGCCAGTAGTACCCCCAGCGGGGGGGTAAGCACAGATACGCAGTATTTT. The complete variable domain, with remaining parts taken from reference TRBV19 and TRBJ2-3, reads DGGITQSPKYLFRKEGQNVTLSCEQNLNHDAMYWYRQDPGQGLRLIYYSQIVNDFQKGDIAEGYSVSREKKESFPLTVTSAQKNPTAFYLCASSTPSGGVSTDTQYFGPGTRLTVL.

This clone was counted a few times. V usage is TRBV27 and J usage is TRBJ2-5; 7 nucleotides match TRBD1. Germline loops: CDR1 MNHEY, CDR2 SMNVEV (reference sequence). Trimming took 4 bases from V and 2 from J; bases not matched to a gene: 4. The CDR3 sequence is 14 residues long. The CDR3 sequence: CASSSGQAQETQYF. The CDR3 DNA reads TGTGCCAGCAGTTCTGGACAGGCTCAAGAGACCCAGTACTTC.

V and J are TRBV18 and TRBJ1-2; no clear D. The CDR3 loop spans 16 amino acids. Trimming took off 0 bases at V and 2 bases at J, with 13 bases between the two ends. Germline assignment: CDR1 KGHSH and CDR2 LQKENI. The CDR3 here is CASSPPPPEGNYGYTF. The CDR3 DNA is TGTGCCAGCTCACCACCGCCCCCCGAGGGCAACTATGGCTACACCTTC.

This clone was observed a few times. V usage is TRBV4-2 and J usage is TRBJ2-3; 11 positions match TRBD2. CDR1 is LGHNA, CDR2 YNFKEQ, per germline. V gave up 0 bases and J gave up 5 bases; unmatched junction bases: 7. The CDR3 is 17 residues long. DNA for the CDR3: TGTGCCAGCAGCCAAGAGTTTAGCGGGGGGGCCATAGATACGCAGTATTTT. This codes for CASSQEFSGGAIDTQYF.

The genes are TRBV6-4 and TRBJ2-1; TRBD1 aligns across 7 bases. The CDR3 covers 15 residues. V lost 5 bases and J lost 0; bases outside the gene matches: 4. Germline V gene data show CDR1 as MRHNA and CDR2 as SNTAGT. The chain's CDR3 is CASSTGDSSYNEQFF. CDR3 in DNA: TGTGCCAGCAGTACAGGGGATAGCTCCTACAATGAGCAGTTCTTC.

Of note for this clone: The sample holds other DNA sequences that translate to the same CDR3. The rearrangement links TRBV18 to TRBJ1-3, with 7 positions matching TRBD1. CDR3 length equals 15 residues. CDR1 and CDR2 from the germline V gene are KGHSH and LQKENI. After removal of 3 bases from V and 4 bases from J, the junction contained 6 bases not matched to a gene. The CDR3 bases are TGTGCCAGCTCACCCCAGGGGGTGTCCGGAAACACCATATATTTT. Protein sequence: CASSPQGVSGNTIYF.

The V gene is TRBV7-3, the J gene TRBJ1-2; D is perhaps TRBD1 (5 bases). The CDR3 is 14 amino acids. Trimming shortened V by 5 bases and J by 8 bases, and 18 bases separated the two germline ends. The V gene's germline CDR1 is SGHTA and CDR2 FQGTGA. Here the CDR3 DNA reads TGTGCCAGCAGCCCGGGGGGGGAGCTGGGCGGCTACACCTTC. Residues: CASSPGGELGGYTF.

This rearrangement joins TRBV12-3 or TRBV12-4 to TRBJ1-4; the match to TRBD1 covers 8 bases. The CDR3 has 13 amino acids. V lost 7 bases and J lost 7; bases outside the gene matches: 5. The CDR3 bases are TGTGCCAGCACTAGGACAGGGTCTGAAAAACTGTTTTTT. Its protein is CASTRTGSEKLFF.

This clone was counted a single time. The rearrangement joins TRBV19 to TRBJ2-2; tentative D call: TRBD1 (6 bases). CDR1 is LNHDA, CDR2 SQIVND, per germline (reference sequence). The CDR3 has 14 residues. The germline V and J ends were trimmed by 3 bases and 6 bases, with 11 bases remaining between them. The CDR3 spells CASSITGIPGELFF. In DNA, the CDR3 is TGTGCCAGTAGTATCACAGGGATCCCCGGGGAGCTGTTTTTT.

The chain employs TRBV11-2 and TRBJ1-1, with D possibly TRBD1 on 5 matching bases. The CDR3 spans 11 residues. Germline loops: CDR1 SGHAT, CDR2 FQNNGV. Trimming removed 8 bases from V and 10 bases from J, with 14 bases in between. DNA of the CDR3: TGTGCCAGCGGGGTGGAGGGGACAGCTTTCTTT. Its protein product is CASGVEGTAFF.

This chain connects TRBV11-3 to TRBJ2-1; 7 nucleotides match TRBD2. This CDR3 spans 15 amino acids. CDR1 SGHNT and CDR2 YENEEA come from the germline V gene. V shed 0 bases, J shed 9 bases, and the junction held 8 bases outside the gene matches. The CDR3 DNA reads TGTGCCAGCAGCTTAGAGGGTACGGGGGAGGGTGAGCAGTTCTTC. The encoded protein is CASSLEGTGEGEQFF. Full variable domain (rest looked up from reference TRBV11-3 and TRBJ2-1): EAGVVQSPRYKIIEKKQPVAFWCNPISGHNTLYWYLQNLGQGPELLIRYENEEAVDDSQLPKDRFSAERLKGVDSTLKIQPAELGDSAVYLCASSLEGTGEGEQFFGPGTRLTVL.

The chain has TRBV5-1 and TRBJ2-1; 9 nucleotides align to TRBD1. V lost 4 bases to trimming and J lost 8 bases; unmatched junction nucleotides: 7. This CDR3 is built from 14 residues. CDR1 is SGHRS, CDR2 YFSETQ, per germline. The CDR3 is CASSTGTGTYEQFF. The CDR3 DNA follows: TGCGCCAGCAGCACCGGGACAGGGACTTATGAGCAGTTCTTC.

The V gene is TRBV5-1, the J gene TRBJ2-1; the D gene is possibly TRBD1 (6 bases). Germline loops: CDR1 SGHRS, CDR2 YFSETQ. Trimming left V 7 bases short and J 4 bases short, with 21 bases between. The CDR3 covers 16 residues. This CDR3 is CASSPLLQGRYNEQFF. CDR3 DNA: TGCGCCAGCTCCCCCCTATTACAGGGCAGGTACAATGAGCAGTTCTTC. Variable domain in full (rest from reference TRBV5-1 and TRBJ2-1): KAGVTQTPRYLIKTRGQQVTLSCSPISGHRSVSWYQQTPGQGLQFLFEYFSETQRNKGNFPGRFSGRQFSNSRSEMNVSTLELGDSALYLCASSPLLQGRYNEQFFGPGTRLTVL.

This clone was seen a few times. The genes are TRBV7-6 and TRBJ1-1; D is unresolved. CDR3 length: 19 residues. In germline, CDR1 is SGHVS, CDR2 FNYEAQ. Trimming removed 5 bases from V and 1 base from J, with 26 bases in between. The chain's CDR3 is CASSPLSVSGSVSNTEAFF. DNA of the CDR3: TGTGCCAGCAGCCCTCTTAGTGTTTCAGGATCCGTATCGAACACTGAAGCTTTCTTT.

The gene calls are TRBV7-3 and TRBJ1-1; D is possibly TRBD1 (6 bases). The V end lost 2 bases, the J end lost 0 bases, and 7 bases lay between the germline ends. CDR3 length: 14 amino acids. Germline V gene sequence: CDR1 SGHTA, CDR2 FQGTGA. The CDR3 DNA sequence: TGTGCCAGCAGCTTAGGGGGCATGAACACTGAAGCTTTCTTT. Protein sequence: CASSLGGMNTEAFF. Drawing the rest from reference TRBV7-3 and TRBJ1-1, the complete variable domain is GAGVSQTPSNKVTEKGKYVELRCDPISGHTALYWYRQSLGQGPEFLIYFQGTGAADDSGLPNDRFFAVRPEGSVSTLKIQRTERGDSAVYLCASSLGGMNTEAFFGQGTRLTVV.